These T cell receptor beta chains were read from a single sample in a study of T-cell reconstitution after alpha-beta-depleted transplantation in children. TCRdb used MiXCR to reprocess the PCR reads, holding one entry per CDR3 protein. The sample shows about 58,000 distinct CDR3 sequences, around 40% of them seen only once. Sample: PBMCs, mostly from graft donor cells, taken 360 days after TCRalphabeta/CD19-depleted stem cell transplant. These receptors came from a male patient aged 5 to 17 who had a stem cell transplant for acute lymphoblastic leukemia, so the T cells may come from the graft donor. Each CDR3 is given with its conserved first and last residue. A D gene is named only where the DNA matches it firmly. The size entry is marked missing in some rows and otherwise reads once, few, many or a size class.

>TRBJ2-2|TRBV6-5|-|-
TGTGCCAGCAGTTACTATCAGGGTGAGGGCACCGGGGAGCTGTTTTTT
CASSYYQGEGTGELFF
>TRBJ1-1|TRBV29-1|-|-
TGCAGCGTCCAGGGACACCTGAACACTGAAGCTTTCTTT
CSVQGHLNTEAFF
>TRBJ2-7|TRBV5-4|-|TRBD2
TGTGCCAGCAGCTTCGGGGGGTGGGTCTACGAGCAGTACTTC
CASSFGGWVYEQYF
>TRBJ2-3|TRBV20-1|-|-
TGCAGTGCTCTGCGGAGCACAGATACGCAGTATTTT
CSALRSTDTQYF
>TRBJ2-3|TRBV6-1|-|TRBD2
TGTGCCAGCAGCCCCGGACTAGCGGGGTCAGATACGCAGTATTTT
CASSPGLAGSDTQYF
>TRBJ2-7|TRBV29-1|-|TRBD1
TGCAGCGTTGGGACAGGGATGCGCTACGAGCAGTACTTC
CSVGTGMRYEQYF
>TRBJ2-2|TRBV3-1|-|TRBD2
TGTGCCAGCAGCCATGTTAGCGGGGCCACCGGGGAGCTGTTTTTT
CASSHVSGATGELFF
>TRBJ2-5|TRBV27|-|TRBD2
TGTGCCAGCAGTCCGTGGGGACTAGCGGGGGGCCATACCTACCAAGAGACCCAGTACTTC
CASSPWGLAGGHTYQETQYF
>TRBJ2-3|TRBV7-3|-|TRBD2
TGTGCCAGCAGCCTTAGCGGGGGCTACACAGATACGCAGTATTTT
CASSLSGGYTDTQYF
>TRBJ2-1|TRBV7-8|few|-
TGTGCCAGCAGCTTAGGGGGGAAAGCGGCCTGGGTGCAGTTCTTC
CASSLGGKAAWVQFF
>TRBJ2-7|TRBV28|-|-
TGTGCCAGCAGCTCTACCGGGACTTCCCTCTACGAGCAGTACTTC
CASSSTGTSLYEQYF
>TRBJ2-1|TRBV7-3|-|TRBD1
TGTGCCAGCAGCTTAAATGCAGGGGGTCAGGAGTTCTTC
CASSLNAGGQEFF
>TRBJ1-2|TRBV6-6|-|-
TGTGCCAGCAGCCCGATCTCCCTGGGGGGCTACACCTTC
CASSPISLGGYTF
>TRBJ1-2|TRBV3-1|-|-
TGTGCCAGCAGCCCGCCGGGGGTCGGCTATGGCTACACCTTC
CASSPPGVGYGYTF
>TRBJ2-7|TRBV9|few|TRBD1
TGTGCCAGCAGCGTTCAAGTAGGGCAGGGGGCGAACAACGAGCAGTACTTC
CASSVQVGQGANNEQYF
>TRBJ1-1|TRBV5-1|once|-
TGCGCCAGCAGCTTGGGGCAGAGCATGAACACTGAAGCTTTCTTT
CASSLGQSMNTEAFF
>TRBJ1-5|TRBV4-1|-|-
TGCGCCAGCAGCCAAGATGGCGATCAGCCCCAGCATTTT
CASSQDGDQPQHF
>TRBJ2-7|TRBV5-1|-|TRBD2
TGCGCCAGCAGCTGGGGGGGGGTACCCTACGAGCAGTACTTC
CASSWGGVPYEQYF
>TRBJ2-2|TRBV10-3|-|-
TGTGCCATCAAAATGCTATCCGGGGAGCTGTTTTTT
CAIKMLSGELFF
>TRBJ2-7|TRBV29-1|-|TRBD2
TGCAGCGTTGTTAGCCGGACTAGTTCTTCAAACGAGCAGTACTTC
CSVVSRTSSSNEQYF
>TRBJ2-7|TRBV28|-|TRBD2
TGTGCCAGCAGTCCGGACCGCCCCGGGGGCATAAAGCGGGAGAGCGGGGGGCAGTACTTC
CASSPDRPGGIKRESGGQYF
>TRBJ1-3|TRBV29-1|-|-
TGCAGCGTTGAAGACCAACTTCCTGCCTTT
CSVEDQLPAF
>TRBJ2-5|TRBV24-1|-|-
TGTGCCACCAGTGATTTGAGGGGAGGCCAAGAGACCCAGTACTTC
CATSDLRGGQETQYF
>TRBJ2-3|TRBV5-1|-|-
TGCGCCAGCAGCTGGGGGATCGACACAGATACGCAGTATTTT
CASSWGIDTDTQYF
>TRBJ2-7|TRBV7-2|few|TRBD2
TGTGCCAGCAGCTCCTGGACTAGCGGGACCTCCTACGAGCAGTACTTC
CASSSWTSGTSYEQYF
>TRBJ2-1|TRBV16|once|-
TGTGCCAGCAGCCCCCCGCGGGGCTACAATGAGCAGTTCTTC
CASSPPRGYNEQFF
>TRBJ2-1|TRBV19|-|-
TGTGCCAGTAGTCCGGCGGGATACTCCTACAATGAGCAGTTCTTC
CASSPAGYSYNEQFF
>TRBJ2-7|TRBV9|-|-
TGTGCCAGCAGCTCCGATCTACGGGACTGTGGGTATCGGCAGTACTTC
CASSSDLRDCGYRQYF
>TRBJ2-7|TRBV10-3|few|-
TGTGCCATCAGCCCATTTGACCTTTTAGGACCCTCCTACGAGCAGTACTTC
CAISPFDLLGPSYEQYF
>TRBJ1-1|TRBV12-3/TRBV12-4|-|-
TGTGCCAGCAGCCTGGGGGAGAGGATGAACACTGAAGCTTTCTTT
CASSLGERMNTEAFF
>TRBJ2-5|TRBV7-9|few|-
TGTGCCAGCAGCCTGGGACGGACCCAAGAGACCCAGTACTTC
CASSLGRTQETQYF
>TRBJ2-7|TRBV6-2/TRBV6-3|-|-
TGTGCCAGCAGTCCGCAGGGCTCCTACGAGCAGTACTTC
CASSPQGSYEQYF
>TRBJ1-1|TRBV12-3/TRBV12-4|-|TRBD1
TGTGCCAGCAGTGGACAGGGGTGGGACACTGAAGCTTTCTTT
CASSGQGWDTEAFF
>TRBJ1-4|TRBV2|-|-
TGTGCCAGCAGTGAGGATAGACTTAATGAAAAACTGTTTTTT
CASSEDRLNEKLFF
>TRBJ2-3|TRBV27|many|-
TGTGCCAGCAGTTTTAGCACAGATACGCAGTATTTT
CASSFSTDTQYF
>TRBJ2-7|TRBV24-1|-|TRBD1
TGTGCCACCAGTGACCCGGGACAGGCTACCTACGAGCAGTACTTC
CATSDPGQATYEQYF
>TRBJ2-1|TRBV12-3/TRBV12-4|-|TRBD2
TGTGCCAGCAGTTTAGGACTAGCGGGACACAATGAGCAGTTCTTC
CASSLGLAGHNEQFF
>TRBJ2-2|TRBV20-1|once|-
TGCAGTGCAACTCCTTTGAACACCGGGGAGCTGTTTTTT
CSATPLNTGELFF
>TRBJ2-7|TRBV20-1|-|-
TGCAGTGCCACTGAAGGGGGAGGGAGTTACGAGCAGTACTTC
CSATEGGGSYEQYF
>TRBJ2-5|TRBV5-1|few|-
TGCGCCAGCAGCCCAGGGCTCGAGACCCAGTACTTC
CASSPGLETQYF
>TRBJ2-7|TRBV25-1|few|-
TGTGCCAGCAACGGGGCAGGGAGCTCCTACGAGCAGTACTTC
CASNGAGSSYEQYF
>TRBJ2-7|TRBV7-9|-|TRBD2
TGTGCCAGCAGCGGGACTAGCGGGACTTCCTACGAGCAGTACTTC
CASSGTSGTSYEQYF
>TRBJ2-3|TRBV14|-|-
TGTGCCAGCAGCCAAGATCCCCTAGCGCGCACAGATACGCAGTATTTT
CASSQDPLARTDTQYF
>TRBJ1-1|TRBV7-8|-|-
TGTGCCAGCAGCTTAAGTGAGAACACTGAAGCTTTCTTT
CASSLSENTEAFF
>TRBJ2-7|TRBV9|-|TRBD2
TGTGCCAGCAGCGCAAACTCTCTAGCGGGGGATTACGAGCAGTACTTC
CASSANSLAGDYEQYF
>TRBJ2-3|TRBV13|-|TRBD1
TGTGCCAGCAGCCTACCAACAGGGGCGACTGGCACAGATACGCAGTATTTT
CASSLPTGATGTDTQYF
>TRBJ2-7|TRBV2|-|TRBD2
TGTGCCAGCACCGAGGGACTAGCGGGATTTAGGTACGAGCAGTACTTC
CASTEGLAGFRYEQYF
>TRBJ1-1|TRBV19|-|-
TGTGCCAGCCAACAGGGTAACACTGAAGCTTTCTTT
CASQQGNTEAFF
>TRBJ2-1|TRBV27|-|-
TGTGCCACCCAGTACGGGAGCTCCTACAATGAGCAGTTCTTC
CATQYGSSYNEQFF
>TRBJ2-3|TRBV7-2|-|TRBD1
TGTGCCAGCAGCCCGGACAGGTCAATCAATACGCAGTATTTT
CASSPDRSINTQYF